Sequencing of this T cell receptor (beta chain) was carried out in a study of cytomegalovirus exposure and HLA in healthy donors. General study points: An ancestry cluster, one associated with Asian ancestry, reportedly showed fewer N-insertions than the approximately 650-donor mean in a later analysis.

A word on this clone: Its antigen is unknown.

PCR primers comprised 60 Vbeta and 13 Jbeta primers. Assay: immunoSEQ multiplex PCR; the TCRdb copy retains only in-frame clones and omits some. The data contain 200,000 to 250,000 clones, approximately 82% of them singletons. Germline V gene lookup returns CDR1 SGHDN and CDR2 FVKESK. CDR3 length: 15 residues. Trimming shortened V by 4 bases and J by 4 bases, and 16 bases separated the two germline ends. Sequences were obtained from PBMCs. This clonotype was obtained from a woman in her forties in good health and CMV-seronegative. The genes are TRBV14 and TRBJ1-1; maybe TRBD1 (5 bases). CDR3: CASSLLGGRFTEAFF. CDR3 coding DNA: TGTGCCAGCAGCCTCCTGGGGGGTAGATTCACTGAAGCTTTCTTT.